These 15 T cell receptor beta chains were sequenced from one sample in a study of T cells in Graves' hyperthyroidism and ophthalmopathy. TCR beta CDR3 regions were amplified from RNA. An initial round of RT-PCR targeting the TCR CDR3 relied on the HTBI primer set. TCRdb re-analysed the multiplex PCR reads in MiXCR, keeping a single row per CDR3 protein. The table lists 550,000 to 600,000 distinct CDR3 sequences, more than 45% of them singletons. Sequenced sample: peripheral blood or thyroid tissue (not recorded which). Every receptor here comes from an adult woman with Graves' disease, either hyperthyroidism or ophthalmopathy (not recorded which).

This chain joins TRBV7-9 and TRBJ2-7; tentative D call: TRBD2 (5 bases). V was clipped by 5 bases and J by 4 bases, with 18 bases between them. CDR1 SEHNR and CDR2 FQNEAQ come from the germline V gene (reference sequence). The CDR3 loop spans 15 amino acids. As DNA, the CDR3 is TGTGCCAGCAGCCCCCTCACGGGATCTCTTTACGAGCAGTACTTC. Translation: CASSPLTGSLYEQYF.

This clonotype was recorded many times. The rearrangement uses TRBV29-1 and TRBJ1-2; a possible D gene is TRBD1 (5 bases). The CDR3 runs 12 residues. Trimming shortened V by 6 bases and J by 6 bases, and 14 bases separated the two germline ends. Germline V gives CDR1 SQVTM, CDR2 ANQGSEA. The CDR3 region has the DNA TGCAGCGTACCAGGGTTGGCACATGGCTACACCTTC. Protein product: CSVPGLAHGYTF.

This clonotype was observed a handful of times. V is TRBV6-6 and J is TRBJ1-2, with D tentatively TRBD1 (5 bases). Trimming shortened V by 7 bases and J by 11 bases, and 17 bases separated the two germline ends. Germline lookup yields CDR1 MNHNY and CDR2 SVGAGI (reference sequence). This CDR3 has 12 amino acids. For the CDR3, the DNA is TGTGCCAGCACCGGAGGGGAGGTTAGATACACCTTC. It specifies CASTGGEVRYTF.

The V gene is TRBV12-3 or TRBV12-4, the J gene TRBJ1-6; D not resolved. The CDR3 contains 11 residues. Trimming cost V 5 bases and J 8 bases, with 4 bases left between them. CDR3 residues: CASSVDSPLHF. The DNA for the CDR3 is TGTGCCAGCAGTGTGGATTCACCCCTCCACTTT.

CDR3 in amino acids: CAGQGPTGELMNTEAFF. Written as DNA, the CDR3 is TGCGCCGGACAGGGGCCCACCGGGGAGCTAATGAACACTGAAGCTTTCTTT. The chain links TRBV10-2 to TRBJ1-1; 9 positions match TRBD1. Germline-derived CDR1 and CDR2 are WSHSY and SAAADI. The length of the CDR3 is 17 residues. The ends lost 11 bases at V and 0 bases at J; junction bases unmatched: 16.

This clonotype has ten or more counts. The rearrangement joins TRBV29-1 to TRBJ2-7; tentative D call: TRBD1 (5 bases). This CDR3 comprises 11 residues. Germline assignment: CDR1 SQVTM and CDR2 ANQGSEA. Trimming took off 4 bases at V and 3 bases at J, with 7 bases between the two ends. The CDR3: CSVATDYEQYF. CDR3 nucleotide sequence: TGCAGCGTTGCGACAGACTACGAGCAGTACTTC.

In its sample, this clonotype was seen many times. This sequence joins TRBV5-1 and TRBJ2-5; TRBD1 is a possible D gene (5 bases). Germline CDR1 SGHRS, CDR2 YFSETQ. V was clipped by 3 bases and J by 5 bases, with 14 bases between them. The CDR3 is made up of 14 amino acids. The CDR3 DNA sequence: TGCGCCAGCAGCTCAGCTTCAGGGTACGAGACCCAGTACTTC. Protein: CASSSASGYETQYF.

At least ten counts were recorded for this clonotype. The chain combines TRBV4-1 with TRBJ1-5, with TRBD1 as a possible D gene (5 bases). V lost 4 bases and J lost 11, with 21 bases in between. The CDR3 is 15 residues long. The germline gives CDR1 MGHRA, CDR2 YSYEKL. CDR3 region: CASSPGGTRGLAQHF. In DNA form, the CDR3 reads TGCGCCAGCAGCCCCGGAGGGACGAGGGGTTTGGCCCAGCATTTT.

The chain employs TRBV27 and TRBJ1-5, with a possible D match to TRBD1 (6 bases). Germline V lookup: CDR1 MNHEY, CDR2 SMNVEV (reference sequence). Between the trimmed V and J ends, which lost 3 bases and 5 bases, there was a span of 17 bases. The CDR3 spans 16 residues. The CDR3 DNA reads as TGTGCCAGCAGTTTGTCGTACAGGGAGGCCCATCAGCCCCAGCATTTT. Residues: CASSLSYREAHQPQHF.

The CDR3 DNA sequence: TGTGCCAGCAGCCCTGTCGGGGGTCCCTACGAGCAGTACTTC. Its protein product is CASSPVGGPYEQYF. V usage is TRBV12-3 or TRBV12-4 and J usage is TRBJ2-7, with D possibly being TRBD2 (6 bases). V was shortened by 6 bases and J by 2 bases, with 14 bases between the two germline ends. The CDR3 totals 14 residues.

The sample holds many counts of this clonotype. The chain is built from TRBV5-1 and TRBJ2-2; 7 positions match TRBD2. V was clipped by 2 bases and J by 6 bases; unmatched bases: 13. CDR3 size: 17 residues. CDR1 SGHRS and CDR2 YFSETQ come from the germline V gene. CDR3 in DNA: TGCGCCAGCAGCTTACGATCGTTGGCGGGAGTTGCCGGGGAGCTGTTTTTT. This gives the protein CASSLRSLAGVAGELFF.

CDR3 loop: CASSFLPGVEYF. The CDR3 coding sequence is TGTGCCAGCAGCTTCCTCCCGGGAGTTGAGTATTTT. The V call is TRBV12-3 or TRBV12-4, the J call TRBJ2-3; D possibly corresponds to TRBD2 (6 bases). The CDR3 is 12 residues long. Trimming cost V 6 bases and J 13 bases, with 17 bases left between them.

In its sample, this clonotype was seen a few times. This rearrangement joins TRBV12-3 or TRBV12-4 to TRBJ1-2; weak D call: TRBD1 (5 bases). V was pared by 6 bases and J by 0 bases, with 11 bases between. The CDR3 has 14 amino acids. The CDR3, as DNA: TGTGCCAGCAGCGATTGGGGGTCTAACTATGGCTACACCTTC. Its protein product is CASSDWGSNYGYTF.

The chain recombines TRBV7-8 with TRBJ2-7; D gene uncertain. The germline V and J ends were trimmed by 4 bases and 5 bases, with 9 bases remaining between them. The CDR3 is 12 amino acids. Germline assignment: CDR1 SGHVS and CDR2 FQNEAQ. CDR3 DNA sequence: TGTGCCAGCAGCTATGGGTATGACGAGCAGTACTTC. It yields the protein CASSYGYDEQYF.

Details on this clonotype: At one end, the junction sequence differs from germline, possibly due to a read error. This chain uses TRBV7-7 with TRBJ2-5; weak D call: TRBD2 (5 bases). Germline values: CDR1 SSHAT, CDR2 FNYEAQ (reference sequence). The CDR3 has 17 residues. The CDR3 DNA reads as TGTGCTAGCAGCCCCAAGGAGAGCGGTTGGTACCAAGAGACCCAGTACTTC. Translation: CASSPKESGWYQETQYF. The entire variable domain, with the rest obtained from reference TRBV7-7 and TRBJ2-5, is as follows: GAGVSQSPRYKVTKRGQDVTLRCDPISSHATLYWYQQALGQGPEFLTYFNYEAQPDKSGLPSDRFSAERPEGSISTLTIQRTEQRDSAMYRCASSPKESGWYQETQYFGPGTRLLVL.